The present T cell receptor beta chain was sequenced within a study of cytomegalovirus exposure and HLA in healthy donors. Use of 60 Vbeta and 13 Jbeta primers characterized the PCR. Clones were read by immunoSEQ multiplex PCR, and TCRdb kept only the in-frame ones, dropping some. This sample has 250,000 to 350,000 clones, with 70% to 90% found just once. The V gene end was trimmed by 4 bases and the J gene end by 6 bases; junction bases not matched to a gene: 3. This CDR3 region has 13 residues. The germline V gene has CDR1 SGHNT and CDR2 YYREEE (reference sequence). The sample taken for sequencing was PBMCs. This clonotype was obtained from a middle-aged man in good health and CMV-seropositive. This chain links TRBV5-4 with TRBJ2-1, with 8 bases identical to TRBD2. CDR3 bases: TGTGCCAGCAGCACAAGCGGGAGCAATGAGCAGTTCTTC. Protein sequence: CASSTSGSNEQFF.